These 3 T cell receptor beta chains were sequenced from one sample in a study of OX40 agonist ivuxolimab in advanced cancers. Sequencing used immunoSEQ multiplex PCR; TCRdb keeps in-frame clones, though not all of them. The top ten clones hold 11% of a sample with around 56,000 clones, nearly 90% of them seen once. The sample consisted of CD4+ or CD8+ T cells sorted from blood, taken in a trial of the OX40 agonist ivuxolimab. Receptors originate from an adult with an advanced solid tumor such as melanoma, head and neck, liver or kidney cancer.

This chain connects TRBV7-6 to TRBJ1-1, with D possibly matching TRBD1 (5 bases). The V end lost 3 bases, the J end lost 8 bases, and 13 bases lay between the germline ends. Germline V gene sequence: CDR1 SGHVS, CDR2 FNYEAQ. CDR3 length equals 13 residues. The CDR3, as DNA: TGTGCCAGCAGCTTGGGGCCCGGGGAGGAAGCTTTCTTT. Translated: CASSLGPGEEAFF.

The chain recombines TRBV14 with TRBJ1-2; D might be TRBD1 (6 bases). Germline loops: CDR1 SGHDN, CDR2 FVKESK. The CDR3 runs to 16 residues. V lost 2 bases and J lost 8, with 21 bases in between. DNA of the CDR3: TGTGCCAGCAGCCAATTTTTTTCAGGGGCTCAAGAAGGCTACACCTTC. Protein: CASSQFFSGAQEGYTF.

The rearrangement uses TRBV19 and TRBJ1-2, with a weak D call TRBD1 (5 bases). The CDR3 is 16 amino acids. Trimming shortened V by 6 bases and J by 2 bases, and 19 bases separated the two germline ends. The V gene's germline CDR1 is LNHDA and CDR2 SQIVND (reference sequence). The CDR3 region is CASRLMGGDGNYGYTF. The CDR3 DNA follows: TGTGCCAGTAGGCTTATGGGAGGGGACGGGAACTATGGCTACACCTTC.